The present T cell receptor beta chain was sequenced within a study of cytomegalovirus exposure and HLA in healthy donors. Findings and caveats of the study: The study carried out a later analysis of TCR beta sequences. It associated roughly 17,000 of them with specific HLA alleles at a false discovery rate of 0.05. In a later analysis, TCR beta V- and J-gene trimming showed a link to a missense DCLRE1C variant.

Comment on this clone: Its specificity is not known.

While unrecorded immune exposures were likely, the donors were nominally healthy when sampled. The CDR3 loop spans 13 amino acids. Germline values: CDR1 SGDLS, CDR2 YYNGEE. V shed 2 bases and J shed 9 bases, with 12 bases lying between them. With 60 Vbeta and 13 Jbeta primers, the PCR was carried out. Sequencing was performed with immunoSEQ multiplex PCR; in TCRdb, only in-frame clones are kept and a portion is missing. Altogether about 160,000 clones are present, around 74% being singletons, with the ten largest covering roughly 2%. The chain uses TRBV9 and TRBJ2-1; D is uncertain. Sequencing used PBMCs. The source of this sequence is a female donor in good health and CMV-seronegative. The CDR3 sequence: CASSVVLTGEQFF. In DNA, the CDR3 is TGTGCCAGCAGCGTGGTTTTGACGGGTGAGCAGTTCTTC. The whole variable domain, filled in from reference TRBV9 and TRBJ2-1, reads DSGVTQTPKHLITATGQRVTLRCSPRSGDLSVYWYQQSLDQGLQFLIQYYNGEERAKGNILERFSAQQFPDLHSELNLSSLELGDSALYFCASSVVLTGEQFFGPGTRLTVL.